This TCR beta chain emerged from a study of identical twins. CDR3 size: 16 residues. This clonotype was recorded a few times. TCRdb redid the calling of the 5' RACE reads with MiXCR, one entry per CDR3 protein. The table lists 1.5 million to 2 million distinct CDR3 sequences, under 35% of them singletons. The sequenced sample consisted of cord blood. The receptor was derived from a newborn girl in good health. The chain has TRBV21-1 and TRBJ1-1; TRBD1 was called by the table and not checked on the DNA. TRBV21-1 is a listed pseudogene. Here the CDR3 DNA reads TGTGCCAGCAGCAAAAAATGGGGGGAAGGGGACACTGAAGCTTTCTTT. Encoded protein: CASSKKWGEGDTEAFF.